Shown below are 18 T cell receptor beta chains from a single sample sequenced in a study of cytomegalovirus exposure and HLA in healthy donors. Amplification used 60 Vbeta primers and 13 Jbeta primers. Here immunoSEQ multiplex PCR was the method, and the copy in TCRdb shows in-frame clones only, minus some. The sample records approximately 190,000 clones, about 84% being singletons. The sequenced sample consisted of PBMCs. All receptors derive from a man in his fifties in good health and CMV-seronegative.

This chain joins TRBV6-1 and TRBJ1-2, with 7 bases aligning to TRBD1. The V gene's germline CDR1 is MNHNS and CDR2 SASEGT. This CDR3 contains 12 residues. Trimming cost V 4 bases and J 7 bases; bases outside gene matches: 3. For the CDR3, the DNA is TGTGCCAGCAGTGGACAGGGTGTTGGCTACACCTTC. Encoded protein: CASSGQGVGYTF.

The chain is built from TRBV15 and TRBJ1-2, with D uncertain. The length of the CDR3 is 11 residues. Germline V gene lookup returns CDR1 LNHNV and CDR2 YYDKDF (reference sequence). The V and J ends lost 8 bases and 8 bases respectively, with 12 bases between them. The CDR3 protein is CATSDKRGYTF. Here the CDR3 DNA reads TGTGCCACCTCCGACAAGCGGGGCTACACCTTC.

The CDR3 loop reads CASSLAGGAAGELFF. CDR3 coding DNA: TGTGCCAGCAGCTTAGCAGGGGGGGCCGCCGGGGAGCTGTTTTTT. The chain employs TRBV7-2 and TRBJ2-2; the D gene is possibly TRBD2 (7 bases). CDR3 length equals 15 residues. CDR1 and CDR2 from the germline V gene are SGHTA and FQGNSA. Trimming stripped 0 bases from V and 6 bases from J, with 11 bases between.

This chain uses TRBV19 with TRBJ2-5, with TRBD2 identical over 8 bases. This CDR3 has 16 amino acids. The germline V gene has CDR1 LNHDA and CDR2 SQIVND (reference sequence). With 6 bases clipped from V and 0 bases from J, the junction kept 9 bases outside the gene matches. The CDR3 DNA reads TGTGCCAGTAGGCAAGCGGGGGCCTGGTACCAAGAGACCCAGTACTTC. This sequence encodes CASRQAGAWYQETQYF.

The rearrangement joins TRBV10-3 to TRBJ1-2, with 8 bases aligning to TRBD1. Germline V gene sequence: CDR1 ENHRY, CDR2 SYGVKD. The CDR3 is made up of 12 amino acids. V shed 8 bases, J shed 3 bases, and the junction held 2 bases outside the gene matches. In DNA form, the CDR3 reads TGTGCCATCGACAGGGGAGACTATGGCTACACCTTC. Translating gives CAIDRGDYGYTF.

In this sample, this clone turned up once. The gene calls are TRBV19 and TRBJ2-7; D gene ambiguous. V lost 3 bases to trimming and J lost 13 bases, with 19 bases between them. The CDR3 length is 13 residues. The germline V gene encodes CDR1 LNHDA and CDR2 SQIVND (reference sequence). The CDR3 DNA follows: TGTGCCAGTAGTATCGGTCGAGGATTAGACGTATACTTC. Residues: CASSIGRGLDVYF.

The J gene is TRBJ2-7, the V gene TRBV5-1, with TRBD1 matching 9 bases. Trimming cost V 4 bases and J 7 bases; bases outside gene matches: 12. Per germline, CDR1 SGHRS and CDR2 YFSETQ. The CDR3 covers 15 residues. The CDR3 loop reads CASSPTDRGESEQYF. The CDR3 DNA is TGCGCCAGCAGCCCCACGGACAGGGGAGAATCTGAGCAGTACTTC.

Only a few counts were recorded for this clone. V gene TRBV4-3 combines with J gene TRBJ1-1; TRBD1 is a possible D gene (5 bases). CDR1 LGHNA and CDR2 YSLEER come from the germline V gene. The ends were cut back, 0 bases at V and 4 bases at J, with 9 bases in the middle. This CDR3 contains 14 residues. CDR3 nucleotide sequence: TGCGCCAGCAGCCAAGATCCCAGGGCCACTGAAGCTTTCTTT. This translates into CASSQDPRATEAFF.

The rearrangement uses TRBV27 and TRBJ2-2; D is uncertain. This CDR3 contains 13 residues. V was clipped by 1 base and J by 4 bases, with 4 bases between them. Germline V gives CDR1 MNHEY, CDR2 SMNVEV (reference sequence). The CDR3 here is CASSLLRTGELFF. The DNA for the CDR3 is TGTGCCAGCAGTTTATTGCGCACCGGGGAGCTGTTTTTT.

V and J are TRBV27 and TRBJ2-1; 7 nucleotides match TRBD2. V shed 3 bases and J 2 bases; nucleotides not matched to a gene: 7. The CDR3 consists of 16 residues. CDR1 is MNHEY, CDR2 SMNVEV, per germline (reference sequence). The chain's CDR3 is CASSFRRLATYNEQFF. The DNA of the CDR3 is TGTGCCAGCAGTTTCCGCCGACTAGCAACCTACAATGAGCAGTTCTTC.

This chain joins TRBV27 and TRBJ1-1, with D perhaps TRBD1 (5 bases). The CDR3 length is 14 residues. From germline, CDR1 is MNHEY and CDR2 SMNVEV (reference sequence). V lost 3 bases and J lost 11, with 19 bases in between. In nucleotides, the CDR3 is TGTGCCAGCAGTTTTAGGGAGGGGCCAGCCCTCGCTTTCTTT. Translation: CASSFREGPALAFF.

To note about this clone: Mismatch with germline at one junction end may stem from a read error. This rearrangement joins TRBV9 to TRBJ2-3, with a weak D call TRBD2 (7 bases). The V gene's germline CDR1 is SGDLS and CDR2 YYNGEE. The CDR3 sequence is 11 residues long. This chain's CDR3 is CASGGASDSVF. The CDR3 nucleotides are TGTGCCAGCGGGGGGGCCTCCGACTCCGTTTTT. Combining the CDR3 with reference TRBV9 and TRBJ2-3 gives the whole variable domain DSGVTQTPKHLITATGQRVTLRCSPRSGDLSVYWYQQSLDQGLQFLIQYYNGEERAKGNILERFSAQQFPDLHSELNLSSLELGDSALYFCASGGASDSVFGPGTRLTVL.

The CDR3 is CASSSLVTGGGYTF. CDR3 DNA: TGTGCCAGCAGCTCCCTTGTGACAGGAGGAGGCTACACCTTC. The genes are TRBV7-9 and TRBJ1-2, with D possibly being TRBD1 (6 bases). This CDR3 is built from 14 residues. Trimming stripped 4 bases from V and 8 bases from J, with 17 bases between. Germline loops: CDR1 SEHNR, CDR2 FQNEAQ (reference sequence).

This chain uses TRBV5-4 with TRBJ1-5; D gene ambiguous. V lost 2 bases and J 5 bases, leaving 8 bases between the germline ends. The CDR3 is 13 amino acids. CDR1 and CDR2 from the germline V gene are SGHNT and YYREEE (reference sequence). CDR3 residues: CASSLDTDQPQHF. The CDR3 DNA is TGTGCCAGCAGCTTAGACACCGATCAGCCCCAGCATTTT.

This clone has only one observation. This rearrangement joins TRBV12-5 to TRBJ1-2, with TRBD1 identical over 12 bases. This CDR3 region has 16 residues. With V trimmed by 4 bases and J by 7 bases, 10 bases remained unmatched. CDR1 LGHNT and CDR2 FRNRAP come from the germline V gene. The CDR3 bases are TGTGCTAGTGGTTGGACCCCGGGACAGGGGGCGGGTGGCTACACCTTC. Its protein is CASGWTPGQGAGGYTF.

The J gene is TRBJ2-3, the V gene TRBV21-1; TRBD2, the D gene given by the table, was not confirmed from the DNA. TRBV21-1 is a pseudogene locus. This CDR3 is built from 14 residues. The CDR3 sequence is CASRGLSNADTQYF. In nucleotides, the CDR3 is TGTGCCAGCCGGGGACTTTCCAACGCAGATACGCAGTATTTT.

The chain joins TRBV7-9 to TRBJ2-5; D remains ambiguous. The CDR3 has 13 residues. Per the germline V gene, CDR1 is SEHNR and CDR2 is FQNEAQ (reference sequence). Trimming took off 5 bases at V and 1 base at J, with 8 bases between the two ends. CDR3 nucleotide sequence: TGTGCCAGCAGCACGGGTCTCCAAGAGACCCAGTACTTC. Translating it yields CASSTGLQETQYF.

This clone was detected only a few times. This rearrangement joins TRBV7-8 to TRBJ2-1; 7 nucleotides align to TRBD2. CDR3 length equals 15 residues. Unmatched junction bases numbered 1, after V lost 1 base and J lost 1 base. CDR1 is SGHVS and CDR2 is FQNEAQ in the germline V gene. CDR3 bases: TGTGCCAGCAGCTTAGGCGGGGGATCCTACAATGAGCAGTTCTTC. Translating it yields CASSLGGGSYNEQFF.